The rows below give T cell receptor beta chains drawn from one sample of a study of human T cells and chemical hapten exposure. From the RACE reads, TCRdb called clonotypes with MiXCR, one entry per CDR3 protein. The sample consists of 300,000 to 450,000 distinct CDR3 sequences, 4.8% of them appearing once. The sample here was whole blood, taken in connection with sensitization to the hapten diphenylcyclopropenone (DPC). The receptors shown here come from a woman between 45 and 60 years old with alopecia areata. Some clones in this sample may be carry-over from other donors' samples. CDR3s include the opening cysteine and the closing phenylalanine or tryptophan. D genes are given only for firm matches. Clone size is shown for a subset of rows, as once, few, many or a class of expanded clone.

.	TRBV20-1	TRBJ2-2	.	CSARGRPNTGELFF	TGCAGTGCTCGGGGGAGACCGAACACCGGGGAGCTGTTTTTT
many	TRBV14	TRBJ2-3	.	CASSQLPGGRTDTQYF	TGTGCCAGCAGCCAACTACCGGGGGGCCGCACAGATACGCAGTATTTT
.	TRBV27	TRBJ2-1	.	CASKSHSGMDEQFF	TGTGCCAGCAAAAGCCACTCTGGGATGGATGAGCAGTTCTTC
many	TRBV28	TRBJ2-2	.	CASSLVGVQGELFF	TGTGCCAGCAGTTTAGTCGGGGTTCAGGGGGAGCTGTTTTTT
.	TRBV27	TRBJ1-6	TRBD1	CASSVTGGHSPLHF	TGTGCCAGCAGTGTAACAGGGGGGCATTCACCCCTCCACTTT
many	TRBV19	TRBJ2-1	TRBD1	CASSPDRGYNEQFF	TGTGCCAGTAGTCCCGACAGGGGATACAATGAGCAGTTCTTC
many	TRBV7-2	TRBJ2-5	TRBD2	CASSFRHSGRARETQYF	TGTGCCAGCAGCTTCCGCCATAGCGGGAGGGCCCGGGAGACCCAGTACTTC
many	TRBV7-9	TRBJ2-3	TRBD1	CASSRGQRFTDTQYF	TGTGCCAGCAGTCGGGGACAGCGCTTCACAGATACGCAGTATTTT
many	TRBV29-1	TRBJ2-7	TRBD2	CSVEEGGGRYEQYF	TGCAGCGTTGAAGAGGGGGGAGGGCGGTACGAGCAGTACTTC
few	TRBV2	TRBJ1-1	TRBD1	CASSGGYRGQGTEAFF	TGTGCCAGCAGTGGGGGATACAGGGGGCAGGGCACTGAAGCTTTCTTT
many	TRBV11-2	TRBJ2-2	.	CASRRTGIGELFF	TGTGCCAGCAGGCGTACAGGGATCGGGGAGCTGTTTTTT
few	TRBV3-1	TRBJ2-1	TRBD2	CASSQVTSGSHEQFF	TGTGCCAGCAGCCAAGTAACTAGCGGGAGCCATGAGCAGTTCTTC
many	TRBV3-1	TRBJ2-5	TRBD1	CASSQDPPIFPLQGARETQYF	TGTGCCAGCAGCCAAGATCCGCCCATTTTCCCCCTTCAGGGGGCAAGAGAGACCCAGTACTTC
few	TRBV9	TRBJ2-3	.	CASSVAPESDTQYF	TGTGCCAGCAGCGTAGCTCCAGAGTCGGATACGCAGTATTTT
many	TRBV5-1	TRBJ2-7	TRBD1	CASSPNTGQGYEQYF	TGCGCCAGCAGCCCAAATACGGGACAGGGCTACGAGCAGTACTTC
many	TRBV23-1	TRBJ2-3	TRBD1	CASSRRRQGARETQYF	TGCGCCAGCAGTCGACGGCGGCAGGGGGCAAGAGAGACGCAGTATTTT
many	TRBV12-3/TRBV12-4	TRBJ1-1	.	CASSSGLMNTEAFF	TGTGCCAGCAGTTCGGGCCTCATGAACACTGAAGCTTTCTTT
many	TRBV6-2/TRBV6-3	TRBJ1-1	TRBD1	CASSSLPTGDTEAFF	TGTGCCAGCAGCTCTCTACCGACAGGGGACACTGAAGCTTTCTTT
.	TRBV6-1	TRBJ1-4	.	CASSEMSGLGGEKLFF	TGTGCCAGCAGTGAAATGTCGGGGCTTGGGGGAGAAAAACTGTTTTTT
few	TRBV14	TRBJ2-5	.	CASSQDLGETQYF	TGTGCCAGCAGCCAAGATCTTGGTGAGACCCAGTACTTC
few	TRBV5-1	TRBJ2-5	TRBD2	CASSSRTSGGEETQYF	TGCGCCAGCAGCTCCCGCACTAGCGGGGGAGAAGAGACCCAGTACTTC
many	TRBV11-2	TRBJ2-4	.	CASSLLSIQYF	TGTGCCAGCAGCCTCCTAAGCATTCAGTACTTC
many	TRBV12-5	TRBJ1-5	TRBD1	CASGRDSYQPQHF	TGTGCTAGTGGTCGGGACAGTTATCAGCCCCAGCATTTT
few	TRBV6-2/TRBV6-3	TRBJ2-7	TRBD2	CASSPRLAGSSYEQYF	TGTGCCAGCAGTCCACGACTAGCGGGAAGCTCCTACGAGCAGTACTTC
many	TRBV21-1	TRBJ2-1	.	CASRGLGDDEQFF	TGTGCCAGCAGGGGACTAGGGGACGATGAGCAGTTCTTC
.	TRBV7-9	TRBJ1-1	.	CASSLAGLRAEAFF	TGTGCCAGCAGCCTGGCCGGATTGAGGGCTGAAGCTTTCTTT
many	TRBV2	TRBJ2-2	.	CASSEIRATGELFF	TGTGCCAGCAGTGAAATCAGGGCGACCGGGGAGCTGTTTTTT